This T cell receptor (beta chain) was sequenced during a study of control samples from healthy donors and cancer patients. Method: immunoSEQ multiplex PCR; TCRdb's copy keeps in-frame clones and lacks some. The table has around 110,000 clones, 75% to 90% seen once. The V and J ends lost 3 bases and 7 bases respectively, with 23 bases between them. Germline V lookup: CDR1 SGHRS, CDR2 YFSETQ. This CDR3 is 16 amino acids long. The J gene is TRBJ2-7, the V gene TRBV5-1; tentatively, D is TRBD2 (7 bases). Sequencing was carried out using PBMCs. The sequence was obtained from a woman in her forties or fifties with colorectal cancer. The CDR3 DNA follows: TGCGCCAGCAGCTACCACGCCACAGGGACTACGGTTGAGCAGTACTTC. Translated: CASSYHATGTTVEQYF.